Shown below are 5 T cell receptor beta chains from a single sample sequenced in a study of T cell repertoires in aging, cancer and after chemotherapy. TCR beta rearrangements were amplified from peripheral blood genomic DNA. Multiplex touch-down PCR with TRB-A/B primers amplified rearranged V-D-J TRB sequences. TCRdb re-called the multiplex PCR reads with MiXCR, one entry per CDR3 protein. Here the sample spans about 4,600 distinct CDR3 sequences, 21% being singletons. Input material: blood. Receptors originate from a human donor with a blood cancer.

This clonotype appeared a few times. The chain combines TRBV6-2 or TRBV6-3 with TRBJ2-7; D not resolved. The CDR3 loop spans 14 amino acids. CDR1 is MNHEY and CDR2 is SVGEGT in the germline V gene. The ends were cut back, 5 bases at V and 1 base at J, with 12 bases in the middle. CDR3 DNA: TGTGCCAGCAGTATTTCAGTCCCTTCCTACGAGCAGTACTTC. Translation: CASSISVPSYEQYF.

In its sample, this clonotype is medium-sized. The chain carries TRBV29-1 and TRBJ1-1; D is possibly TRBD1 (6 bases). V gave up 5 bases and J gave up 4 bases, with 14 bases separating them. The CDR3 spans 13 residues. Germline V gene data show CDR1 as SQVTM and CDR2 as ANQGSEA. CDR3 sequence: CSVSDRLVTEAFF. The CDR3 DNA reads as TGCAGCGTTTCGGACAGATTGGTCACTGAAGCTTTCTTT.

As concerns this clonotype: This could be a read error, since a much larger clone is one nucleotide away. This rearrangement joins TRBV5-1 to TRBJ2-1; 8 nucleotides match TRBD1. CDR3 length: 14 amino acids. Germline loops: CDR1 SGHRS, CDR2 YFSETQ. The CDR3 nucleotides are TGCGCCAGCAGCTTGGGGACAGGGTACAATAAGCAGTTCTTC. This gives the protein CASSLGTGYNKQFF. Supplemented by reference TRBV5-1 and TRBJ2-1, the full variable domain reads KAGVTQTPRYLIKTRGQQVTLSCSPISGHRSVSWYQQTPGQGLQFLFEYFSETQRNKGNFPGRFSGRQFSNSRSEMNVSTLELGDSALYLCASSLGTGYNKQFFGPGTRLTVL.

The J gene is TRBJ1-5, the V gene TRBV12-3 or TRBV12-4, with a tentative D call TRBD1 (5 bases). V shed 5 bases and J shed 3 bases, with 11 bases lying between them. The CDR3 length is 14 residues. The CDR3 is CASSVGGNNQPQHF. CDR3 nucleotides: TGTGCCAGCAGTGTCGGGGGGAACAATCAGCCCCAGCATTTT.

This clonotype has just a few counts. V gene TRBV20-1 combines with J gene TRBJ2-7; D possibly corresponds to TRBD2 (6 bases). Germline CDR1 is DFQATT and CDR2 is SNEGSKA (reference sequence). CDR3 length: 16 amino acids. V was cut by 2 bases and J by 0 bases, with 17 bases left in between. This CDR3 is CSARPAGTPSSYEQYF. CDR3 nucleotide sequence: TGCAGTGCTAGACCAGCCGGGACTCCTAGCTCCTACGAGCAGTACTTC.